The sequence of this T cell receptor (beta chain) was determined in a study of CD8+ T cells in alopecia areata. Study context: Severity of treated patients was scored by affected scalp percentage. Study outcomes and limitations: In blood and scalp, many expanded lesional clones persisted during tofacitinib.

With respect to this clone: Its target is unknown.

The CDR3 loop spans 16 amino acids. The germline V gene encodes CDR1 GTSNPN and CDR2 SVGIG (reference sequence). V dropped 4 bases and J dropped 1; count of bases not matched to a gene: 12. cDNA reverse transcribed from extracted RNA served as the sequencing template. The table came from immunoSEQ multiplex PCR; TCRdb's copy has only in-frame clones and leaves some out. The sample lists roughly 190,000 clones; over 55% were seen once. The treatment was: oral pan-JAK inhibitor, 5-10 mg twice daily. Peripheral blood, together with lesional scalp punch biopsies, was collected from alopecia areata patients.

The TCR originated in a human donor with alopecia areata. The chain uses TRBV30 and TRBJ1-2; 7 positions match TRBD1. The sequencing here drew on CD4+ T cells sorted from blood, taken at week 24, from a patient treated with tofacitinib. The DNA for the CDR3 is TGTGCCTGGACAACCGGGACAGAGGGACATAACTATGGCTACACCTTC. Its translation is CAWTTGTEGHNYGYTF. Looking up the rest from reference TRBV30 and TRBJ1-2 gives the full variable domain: SQTIHQWPATLVQPVGSPLSLECTVEGTSNPNLYWYRQAAGRGLQLLFYSVGIGQISSEVPQNLSASRPQDRQFILSSKKLLLSDSGFYLCAWTTGTEGHNYGYTFGSGTRLTVV.